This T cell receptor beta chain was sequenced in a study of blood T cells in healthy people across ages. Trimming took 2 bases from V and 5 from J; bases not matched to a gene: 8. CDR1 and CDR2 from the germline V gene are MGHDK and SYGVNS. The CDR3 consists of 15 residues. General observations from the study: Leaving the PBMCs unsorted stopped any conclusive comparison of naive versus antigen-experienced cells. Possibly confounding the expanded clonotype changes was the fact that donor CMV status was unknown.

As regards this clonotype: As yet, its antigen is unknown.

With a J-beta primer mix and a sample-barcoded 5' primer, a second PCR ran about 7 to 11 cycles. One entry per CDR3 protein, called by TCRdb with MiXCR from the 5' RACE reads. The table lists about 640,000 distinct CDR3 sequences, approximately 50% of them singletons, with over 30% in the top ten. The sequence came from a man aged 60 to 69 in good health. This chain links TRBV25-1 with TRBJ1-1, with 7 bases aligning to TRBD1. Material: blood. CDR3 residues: CASSEPNRGETEAFF. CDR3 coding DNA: TGTGCCAGCAGTGAACCCAACAGGGGAGAGACTGAAGCTTTCTTT.